This T cell receptor (beta chain) was identified in a study of blood T cells in healthy people across ages. Study-wide results and caveats: A strong correlation between TCR beta diversity and naive T cell percentage was seen.

A sample-barcoded 5' primer and a J-beta primer mix were used in a second PCR of roughly 7 to 12 cycles. One entry per CDR3 protein results from TCRdb running MiXCR on the 5' RACE reads. Of more than 600,000 distinct CDR3 sequences in the sample, roughly 25% were seen once. Remarks on this clonotype: What it binds is not known.

The CDR3 has 14 residues. J gave up 5 bases and V 8 bases, and 9 bases lay outside the gene matches. The sample was also reused in another study, on T cells of mothers and their children.

This TCR was sampled from a boy aged 5-17 years in good health. What was sequenced was blood. This chain connects TRBV12-3 or TRBV12-4 to TRBJ1-2; 9 bases match TRBD1. This CDR3 is CASGYTGGVYGYTF. In nucleotides, the CDR3 is TGTGCCAGCGGCTACACAGGGGGCGTTTATGGCTACACCTTC.